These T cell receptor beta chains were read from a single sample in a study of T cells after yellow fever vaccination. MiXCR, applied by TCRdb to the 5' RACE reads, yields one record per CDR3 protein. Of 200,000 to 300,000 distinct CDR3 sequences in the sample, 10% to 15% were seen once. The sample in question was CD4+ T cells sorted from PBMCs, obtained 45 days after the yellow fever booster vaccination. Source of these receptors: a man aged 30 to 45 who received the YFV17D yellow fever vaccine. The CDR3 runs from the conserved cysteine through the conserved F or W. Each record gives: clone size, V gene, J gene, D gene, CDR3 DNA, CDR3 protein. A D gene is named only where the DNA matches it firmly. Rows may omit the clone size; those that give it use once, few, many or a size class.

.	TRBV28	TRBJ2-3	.	TGTGCCAGCACCCCTACATCCAGCAAATTCACAGATACGCAGTATTTT	CASTPTSSKFTDTQYF
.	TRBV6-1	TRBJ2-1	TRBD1	TGTGCCAGCAGCAAGAATCCGGGACAGGGGGCCACTGAGCAGTTCTTC	CASSKNPGQGATEQFF
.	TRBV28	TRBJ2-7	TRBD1	TGTGCCAGCAGACCGGGGGGACAGGGACCCTACGAGCAGTACTTC	CASRPGGQGPYEQYF
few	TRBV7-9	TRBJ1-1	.	TGTGCCAGCAGCGCTCCCGGGACGACCAACACTGAAGCTTTCTTT	CASSAPGTTNTEAFF
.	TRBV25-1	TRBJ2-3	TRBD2	TGTGCCAGCAGTGAAAAAGCGGGAGCGATGGATACGCAGTATTTT	CASSEKAGAMDTQYF
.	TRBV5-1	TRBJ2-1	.	TGCGCCAGCAGCTTGATCGCGGGGAACCACAATGAGCAGTTCTTC	CASSLIAGNHNEQFF
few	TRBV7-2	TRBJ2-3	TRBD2	TGTGCCAGCAGCCTCCCGTTGACTAGCGGGCCCGGATTT	CASSLPLTSGPGF
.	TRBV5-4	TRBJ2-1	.	TGTGCCAGCAGTACAACCCCCCCTAGGGTGGGCGTATCTGAGCAGTTCTTC	CASSTTPPRVGVSEQFF
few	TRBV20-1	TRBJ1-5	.	TGCAGTGCTAGAAGGGGGGGGTATAGCAATCAGCCCCAGCATTTT	CSARRGGYSNQPQHF
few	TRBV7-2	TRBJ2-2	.	TGTGCCAGCAGCTTAGCCGGCTCGGGGGCCGGGGAGCTGTTTTTT	CASSLAGSGAGELFF
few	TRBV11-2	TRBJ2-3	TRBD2	TGTGCCAGCAGCTTTCGAGCGGGAGGTCCCAGAGCTGAAGATACGCAGTATTTT	CASSFRAGGPRAEDTQYF
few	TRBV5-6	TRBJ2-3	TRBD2	TGTGCCAGCAGCTACCGGACTAGCGGATCTAGCACAGATACGCAGTATTTT	CASSYRTSGSSTDTQYF
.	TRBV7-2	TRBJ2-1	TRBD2	TGTGCCAGCAGCGCCAAGACTAGCGGGATTGAGCAGTTCTTC	CASSAKTSGIEQFF
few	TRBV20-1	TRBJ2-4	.	TGCAGTGCGCCTAACATGAGCCCCAAAAACATTCAGTACTTC	CSAPNMSPKNIQYF
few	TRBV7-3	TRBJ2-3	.	TGTGCCAGCAGCTTAAGTGGTCAGGGAGCAGATACGCAGTATTTT	CASSLSGQGADTQYF
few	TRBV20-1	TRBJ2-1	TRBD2	TGCAGTGCTAGAGCCCTGGTTAGCGGGAGAAGAACCTACAATGAGCAGTTCTTC	CSARALVSGRRTYNEQFF
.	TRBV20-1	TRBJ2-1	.	TGCAGTGGCAATGAGCAGTTCTTC	CSGNEQFF
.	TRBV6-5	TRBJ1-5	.	TGTGCCAGCAGTTGGTCCAGGTATAGCAATCAGCCCCAGCATTTT	CASSWSRYSNQPQHF
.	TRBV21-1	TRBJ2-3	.	TGTGCCAGCAGCAAATGGGATCCGCGGCGGAGGGGGGATACGCAGTATTTT	CASSKWDPRRRGDTQYF
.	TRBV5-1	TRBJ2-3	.	TGCGCCAGCAGCACGGGGCGTAGCGCCGTAACAGATACGCAGTATTTT	CASSTGRSAVTDTQYF
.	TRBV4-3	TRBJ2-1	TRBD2	TGCGCCAGCAGCCGACAAGGCCGCGGGAGGGTCACCTACAATGAGCAGTTCTTC	CASSRQGRGRVTYNEQFF
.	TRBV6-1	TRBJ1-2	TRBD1	TGTGCCAGCACTATGGGACAGCCGGGCTATGGCTACACCTTC	CASTMGQPGYGYTF
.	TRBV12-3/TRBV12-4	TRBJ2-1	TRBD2	TGTGCCAGCAGTTTAGCAAGACTAGCGGGAGGAATGGAGCAGTTCTTC	CASSLARLAGGMEQFF
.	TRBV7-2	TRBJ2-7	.	TGTGCCAGCAGCATCGGGACACTCTACGAGCAGTACTTC	CASSIGTLYEQYF
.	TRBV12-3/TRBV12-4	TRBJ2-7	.	TGTGCCAGCAGTCCACACATAGGAGGCGAGCAGTACTTC	CASSPHIGGEQYF
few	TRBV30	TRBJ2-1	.	TGTGCCGTTACCCAGGCCAGGGGTGCCTACAATGAGCAGTTCTTC	CAVTQARGAYNEQFF
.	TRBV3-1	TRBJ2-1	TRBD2	TGTGCCAGCAGCCAGGACCTTACTAGCGCACCTTACAATGAGCAGTTCTTC	CASSQDLTSAPYNEQFF
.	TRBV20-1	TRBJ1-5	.	TGCAGTGCTCCTGAAGGGACTAGCAATCAGCCCCAGCATTTT	CSAPEGTSNQPQHF
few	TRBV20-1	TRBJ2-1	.	TGCAGTGCTAGAGATGGGGAGGACCTCTTCAATGAGCAGTTCTTC	CSARDGEDLFNEQFF
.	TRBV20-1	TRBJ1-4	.	TGCAGTGCTAGTGTGGCCAGGGCGACGGGGTATGAAAAACTGTTTTTT	CSASVARATGYEKLFF
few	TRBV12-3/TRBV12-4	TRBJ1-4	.	TGTGCCAGCAGTTTGATGCAGGGTAATGAAAAACTGTTTTTT	CASSLMQGNEKLFF
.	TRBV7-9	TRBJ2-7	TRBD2	TGTGCCAGCAGCCCCGGGACTAGCGGGGTTCTTCCCTACGAGCAGTACTTC	CASSPGTSGVLPYEQYF
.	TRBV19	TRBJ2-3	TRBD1	TGTGCCAGTAGTATCGACAGGGGGAGGGATACGCAGTATTTT	CASSIDRGRDTQYF
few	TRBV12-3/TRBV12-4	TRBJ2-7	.	TGTGCCAGCAGTTTACGAGGGCCTCTGTACGAGCAGTACTTC	CASSLRGPLYEQYF
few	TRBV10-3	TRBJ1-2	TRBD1	TGTGCCATCAGTGATGGGACAGGGAACTATGGCTACACCTTC	CAISDGTGNYGYTF
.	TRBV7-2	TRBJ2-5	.	TGTGCCAGCAGCTTAGCGCTCGGGAGTGCAGAGACCCAGTACTTC	CASSLALGSAETQYF
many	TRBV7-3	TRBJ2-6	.	TGTGCCAGCAGCTTCCAGGGATCAGGGGCCAACGTCCTGACTTTC	CASSFQGSGANVLTF
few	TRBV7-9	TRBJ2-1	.	TGTGCCAGCAGCTTAGACGTGCAGTTCTTC	CASSLDVQFF
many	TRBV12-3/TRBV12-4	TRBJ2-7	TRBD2	TGTGCCAGTACTAGCGGCTACGAGCAGTACTTC	CASTSGYEQYF
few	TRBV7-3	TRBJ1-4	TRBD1	TGTGCCAGCAGCCGACAGGGGGGTGGGGAAAAACTGTTTTTT	CASSRQGGGEKLFF
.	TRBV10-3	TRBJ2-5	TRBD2	TGTGCCATCAGTGAGTCGTTCGGGGGGAGATCGGAGACCCAGTACTTC	CAISESFGGRSETQYF
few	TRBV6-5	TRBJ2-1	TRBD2	TGTGCCAGCAGTTACTCGGGACTAAACTCCCCCAATGAGCAGTTCTTC	CASSYSGLNSPNEQFF
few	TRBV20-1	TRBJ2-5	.	TGCAGTGCTAGAGTGCAGGCTAAAAAAGAGACCCAGTACTTC	CSARVQAKKETQYF
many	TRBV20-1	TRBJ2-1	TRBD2	TGCAGTGCTAGTAGTAGCGGGGCCTTCTACAATGAGCAGTTCTTC	CSASSSGAFYNEQFF
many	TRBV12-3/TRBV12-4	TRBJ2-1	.	TGTGCCAGCAGTTTCATCCAGGGCCCATACAATGAGCAGTTCTTC	CASSFIQGPYNEQFF
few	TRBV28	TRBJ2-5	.	TGTGCCAGCAGTTTTGCGCAACGGCAAGAGACCCAGTACTTC	CASSFAQRQETQYF
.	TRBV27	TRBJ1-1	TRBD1	TGTGCCAGCAGTTGGGGACAGAGGAACACTGAAGCTTTCTTT	CASSWGQRNTEAFF
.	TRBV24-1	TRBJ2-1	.	TGTGCCACCAGTGATGCCCCGCCGGCCTGGAAGCAGTTCTTC	CATSDAPPAWKQFF
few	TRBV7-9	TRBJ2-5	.	TGTGCCAGCAGCTTAGGTGACAGACAGACCCAGTACTTC	CASSLGDRQTQYF
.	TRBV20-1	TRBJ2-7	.	TGCAGTGCTAGAGTTACGAGACGGTCCTCCTACGAGCAGTACTTC	CSARVTRRSSYEQYF
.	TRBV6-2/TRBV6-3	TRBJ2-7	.	TGTGCCAGCAGTTGGCCAGCCGAGTGGGAGCAGTACTTC	CASSWPAEWEQYF
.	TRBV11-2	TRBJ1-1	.	TGTGCCAGCAGCTCGAGGGGAGGAGCAACAACTGAAGCTTTCTTT	CASSSRGGATTEAFF
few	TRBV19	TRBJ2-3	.	TGTGCCAGCTCATTTGGGGGGAACACAGATACGCAGTATTTT	CASSFGGNTDTQYF
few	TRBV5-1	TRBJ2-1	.	TGCGCCAGCAGCTTAATGGGGGGAGCCCCCTACAATGAGCAGTTCTTC	CASSLMGGAPYNEQFF
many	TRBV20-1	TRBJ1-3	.	TGCAGTGCAGGACCTTTAACTGGAAACACCATATATTTT	CSAGPLTGNTIYF
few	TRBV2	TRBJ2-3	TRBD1	TGTGCCAGCAGTGATGCTTACAGGGGAGTAATGGATACGCAGTATTTT	CASSDAYRGVMDTQYF
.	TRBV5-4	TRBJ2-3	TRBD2	TGTGCCAGCAGCGCGCCCGGGGGGAGCGTATCTAGCACAGATACGCAGTATTTT	CASSAPGGSVSSTDTQYF
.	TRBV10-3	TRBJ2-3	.	TGTGCCAGCAGTAAGGGAGATACGCAGTATTTT	CASSKGDTQYF